This T cell receptor beta chain was retrieved from a study of T-cell memory formation after mild COVID-19. Whole-study findings and limits: Researchers found some responding clones in pre-infection memory, a sign that cross-reactive memory joined. The study found contracting CD4+ clones mainly in CM and EM and contracting CD8+ clones in EMRA. Contracting clones from day 15 to 85 showed balanced CD4/CD8; later expanders favored CD4+.

Germline V gene lookup returns CDR1 DFQATT and CDR2 SNEGSKA (reference sequence). CDR3 length: 15 residues. Trimming cost V 6 bases and J 5 bases; bases outside gene matches: 12. Via MiXCR, TCRdb re-called the 5' RACE reads, giving one row per CDR3 protein. The table includes hundreds of thousands of distinct CDR3 sequences, roughly 15% detected once. This clonotype has a handful of counts. What it binds is unknown. Sequencing was done on a sample of PBMCs or a T cell subset sorted from them (not recorded which). The chain recombines TRBV20-1 with TRBJ1-1; 10 bases are shared with TRBD1. The clonotype was recovered from a man aged 18 to 29 who had mild COVID-19 (a few samples of this study predate the infection). Cell type and time point are not known. The CDR3 here is CSAAGTGAGRTEAFF. CDR3 nucleotide sequence: TGCAGTGCCGCGGGGACAGGGGCAGGACGGACTGAAGCTTTCTTT.